This is a list of T cell receptor beta chains from one sample in a study of T cells in Graves' hyperthyroidism and ophthalmopathy. TCRdb fed the multiplex PCR reads into MiXCR, producing one record per CDR3 protein. The table records about 420,000 distinct CDR3 sequences, 15% to 19% of them present only once. Specimen: blood. The receptors stem from a young woman with Graves' hyperthyroidism. The CDR3 runs from the conserved cysteine through the conserved F or W. D genes are given only for firm matches. Clone sizes are given selectively: once, few, many, or a class where the clone is expanded.

d_call: NA
j_call: TRBJ2-6
v_call: TRBV4-3
clone_size: few
cdr3_aa: CASSPELGSGANVLTF
cdr3_nt: TGCGCCAGCAGCCCGGAGTTGGGCTCTGGGGCCAACGTCCTGACTTTC

d_call: NA
j_call: TRBJ2-7
v_call: TRBV20-1
clone_size: many
cdr3_aa: CSAREGWGVSVGGEQYF
cdr3_nt: TGCAGTGCTAGAGAAGGATGGGGGGTGAGCGTTGGTGGCGAGCAGTACTTC

d_call: NA
j_call: TRBJ1-1
v_call: TRBV9
clone_size: many
cdr3_aa: CASSVTPDLNTEAFF
cdr3_nt: TGTGCCAGCAGCGTAACCCCGGACTTGAACACTGAAGCTTTCTTT

d_call: NA
j_call: TRBJ2-7
v_call: TRBV27
clone_size: many
cdr3_aa: CAAGSAYEQYF
cdr3_nt: TGTGCCGCAGGGTCAGCCTACGAGCAGTACTTC

d_call: NA
j_call: TRBJ2-5
v_call: TRBV19
clone_size: few
cdr3_aa: CASSITPPGETQYF
cdr3_nt: TGTGCCAGTAGTATCACCCCGCCCGGAGAGACCCAGTACTTC

d_call: NA
j_call: TRBJ1-2
v_call: TRBV12-3/TRBV12-4
clone_size: many
cdr3_aa: CASSPNRLIGGYTF
cdr3_nt: TGTGCCAGCAGCCCGAACCGACTGATAGGGGGCTACACCTTC

d_call: NA
j_call: TRBJ2-1
v_call: TRBV20-1
clone_size: many
cdr3_aa: CSGRLGLGYNSNEQFF
cdr3_nt: TGCAGTGGCCGGCTGGGGCTAGGGTATAATTCGAATGAGCAGTTCTTC

d_call: TRBD1
j_call: TRBJ1-3
v_call: TRBV3-1
clone_size: NA
cdr3_aa: CASSQINPGQGLLHSGNTIYF
cdr3_nt: TGTGCCAGCAGCCAAATAAACCCGGGACAGGGCCTACTTCACTCTGGAAACACCATATATTTT

d_call: TRBD2
j_call: TRBJ2-7
v_call: TRBV5-1
clone_size: many
cdr3_aa: CASSAGLAGGLGEQYF
cdr3_nt: TGCGCCAGCAGCGCTGGACTAGCGGGAGGTTTGGGCGAGCAGTACTTC

d_call: NA
j_call: TRBJ1-4
v_call: TRBV29-1
clone_size: NA
cdr3_aa: CSVLGGTSEKLFF
cdr3_nt: TGCAGCGTCCTCGGGGGTACTAGTGAAAAACTGTTTTTT

d_call: TRBD2
j_call: TRBJ2-7
v_call: TRBV6-1
clone_size: many
cdr3_aa: CASSSRLAGGYEQYF
cdr3_nt: TGTGCCAGCAGTTCTAGACTAGCGGGAGGTTACGAGCAGTACTTC

d_call: NA
j_call: TRBJ2-2
v_call: TRBV6-2/TRBV6-3
clone_size: many
cdr3_aa: CASSSGLYTGELFF
cdr3_nt: TGTGCCAGCAGCTCGGGACTCTACACCGGGGAGCTGTTTTTT

d_call: TRBD2
j_call: TRBJ2-5
v_call: TRBV7-9
clone_size: many
cdr3_aa: CASSFGGGRELETQYF
cdr3_nt: TGTGCCAGCAGCTTCGGAGGTGGGCGGGAGCTGGAGACCCAGTACTTC

d_call: NA
j_call: TRBJ2-5
v_call: TRBV7-9
clone_size: many
cdr3_aa: CASSQPNGETQYF
cdr3_nt: TGTGCCAGCAGCCAACCGAACGGAGAGACCCAGTACTTC

d_call: NA
j_call: TRBJ2-7
v_call: TRBV28
clone_size: many
cdr3_aa: CASSSPFGLGYEQYF
cdr3_nt: TGTGCCAGCAGTTCCCCATTTGGTCTCGGCTACGAGCAGTACTTC

d_call: NA
j_call: TRBJ2-1
v_call: TRBV20-1
clone_size: NA
cdr3_aa: CSASPVNEQFF
cdr3_nt: TGCAGTGCCAGCCCGGTAAATGAGCAGTTCTTC

d_call: NA
j_call: TRBJ2-5
v_call: TRBV7-3
clone_size: many
cdr3_aa: CASSKGLLSGNEETQYF
cdr3_nt: TGTGCCAGCAGCAAAGGGCTCCTTAGCGGTAATGAAGAGACCCAGTACTTC

d_call: NA
j_call: TRBJ2-2
v_call: TRBV6-1
clone_size: NA
cdr3_aa: CASMRTASTGELFF
cdr3_nt: TGTGCCAGCATGAGAACCGCTAGCACCGGGGAGCTGTTTTTT

d_call: NA
j_call: TRBJ2-3
v_call: TRBV7-8
clone_size: many
cdr3_aa: CASSLGGRTDTQYF
cdr3_nt: TGTGCCAGCAGCTTGGGGGGCCGAACAGATACGCAGTATTTT

d_call: TRBD2
j_call: TRBJ2-2
v_call: TRBV20-1
clone_size: NA
cdr3_aa: CSAVSGRAGGELFF
cdr3_nt: TGCAGTGCTGTTAGCGGGAGGGCAGGCGGGGAGCTGTTTTTT

d_call: NA
j_call: TRBJ2-3
v_call: TRBV19
clone_size: few
cdr3_aa: CASSIPGLTTDTQYF
cdr3_nt: TGTGCCAGTAGTATACCGGGACTGACGACAGATACGCAGTATTTT

d_call: TRBD2
j_call: TRBJ2-1
v_call: TRBV6-1
clone_size: few
cdr3_aa: CASSRLAGTDNEQFF
cdr3_nt: TGTGCCAGCAGTAGATTAGCGGGGACGGACAATGAGCAGTTCTTC

d_call: NA
j_call: TRBJ1-1
v_call: TRBV11-2
clone_size: many
cdr3_aa: CASSLRGLNTEAFF
cdr3_nt: TGTGCCAGCAGCTTACGGGGGCTGAACACTGAAGCTTTCTTT

d_call: NA
j_call: TRBJ1-5
v_call: TRBV6-2/TRBV6-3
clone_size: NA
cdr3_aa: CASTGRTHQPQHF
cdr3_nt: TGTGCCAGCACGGGACGGACTCATCAGCCCCAGCATTTT

d_call: NA
j_call: TRBJ2-4
v_call: TRBV7-9
clone_size: few
cdr3_aa: CASSFPGRDSKNIQYF
cdr3_nt: TGTGCCAGCAGCTTCCCCGGGCGGGACAGCAAAAACATTCAGTACTTC

d_call: NA
j_call: TRBJ2-1
v_call: TRBV5-1
clone_size: many
cdr3_aa: CASRSRYRVVAYNEQFF
cdr3_nt: TGCGCCAGCAGGTCGCGTTATAGGGTCGTGGCCTACAATGAGCAGTTCTTC

d_call: TRBD1
j_call: TRBJ1-1
v_call: TRBV2
clone_size: NA
cdr3_aa: CAGRDREYTEAFF
cdr3_nt: TGTGCCGGCAGGGACAGGGAATACACTGAAGCTTTCTTT

d_call: TRBD2
j_call: TRBJ2-6
v_call: TRBV27
clone_size: few
cdr3_aa: CASSSPGLAAGANVLTF
cdr3_nt: TGTGCCAGCAGTTCTCCAGGACTAGCGGCTGGGGCCAACGTCCTGACTTTC

d_call: TRBD2
j_call: TRBJ2-1
v_call: TRBV6-5
clone_size: few
cdr3_aa: CASSYLLAGGSNEQFF
cdr3_nt: TGTGCCAGCAGTTACCTCTTGGCGGGAGGAAGCAATGAGCAGTTCTTC

d_call: NA
j_call: TRBJ2-7
v_call: TRBV11-1
clone_size: NA
cdr3_aa: CASSELNSYEQYF
cdr3_nt: TGTGCCAGCAGTGAATTGAACTCCTACGAGCAGTACTTC

d_call: NA
j_call: TRBJ2-1
v_call: TRBV18
clone_size: many
cdr3_aa: CASSPPIFDRPNEQFF
cdr3_nt: TGTGCCAGCTCACCACCAATATTTGACAGGCCCAACGAGCAGTTCTTC

d_call: NA
j_call: TRBJ2-2
v_call: TRBV7-9
clone_size: many
cdr3_aa: CASCDGNTGELFF
cdr3_nt: TGTGCCAGCTGTGACGGGAACACCGGGGAGCTGTTTTTT

d_call: TRBD2
j_call: TRBJ2-7
v_call: TRBV2
clone_size: many
cdr3_aa: CASSRKSSGSSYEQYF
cdr3_nt: TGTGCCAGCAGTAGGAAGTCTAGCGGGAGTTCCTACGAGCAGTACTTC

d_call: TRBD2
j_call: TRBJ2-5
v_call: TRBV28
clone_size: many
cdr3_aa: CASTRAGGPETQYF
cdr3_nt: TGTGCCAGCACCCGAGCGGGAGGGCCTGAGACCCAGTACTTC

d_call: TRBD1
j_call: TRBJ2-5
v_call: TRBV2
clone_size: many
cdr3_aa: CASSASWTGGLETQYF
cdr3_nt: TGTGCCAGCAGCGCTTCCTGGACAGGGGGATTGGAGACCCAGTACTTC

d_call: NA
j_call: TRBJ2-3
v_call: TRBV4-3
clone_size: few
cdr3_aa: CASSPGLRGDTQYF
cdr3_nt: TGCGCCAGCAGCCCCGGGCTACGAGGGGATACGCAGTATTTT

d_call: NA
j_call: TRBJ2-4
v_call: TRBV7-2
clone_size: many
cdr3_aa: CASSLWGRFAKNIQYF
cdr3_nt: TGTGCCAGCAGCTTGTGGGGGAGATTTGCCAAAAACATTCAGTACTTC

d_call: TRBD2
j_call: TRBJ2-1
v_call: TRBV28
clone_size: once
cdr3_aa: CASSAPWTSGRNEQFF
cdr3_nt: TGTGCCAGCAGCGCCCCTTGGACTAGCGGGAGAAATGAGCAGTTCTTC

d_call: NA
j_call: TRBJ2-7
v_call: TRBV6-2/TRBV6-3
clone_size: many
cdr3_aa: CASRLDRPSSYEQYF
cdr3_nt: TGTGCCAGCAGACTCGACAGGCCGAGCTCCTACGAGCAGTACTTC

d_call: NA
j_call: TRBJ2-7
v_call: TRBV7-8
clone_size: many
cdr3_aa: CASSPNIGEQYF
cdr3_nt: TGTGCCAGCAGCCCTAATATTGGCGAGCAGTACTTC

d_call: TRBD1
j_call: TRBJ2-1
v_call: TRBV3-1
clone_size: many
cdr3_aa: CASSQDYRGQFEQFF
cdr3_nt: TGTGCCAGCAGCCAAGATTACAGGGGGCAATTTGAGCAGTTCTTC

d_call: NA
j_call: TRBJ1-1
v_call: TRBV19
clone_size: few
cdr3_aa: CASKPGPLLSEAFF
cdr3_nt: TGTGCCAGTAAACCGGGACCCCTCCTATCTGAAGCTTTCTTT

d_call: NA
j_call: TRBJ1-2
v_call: TRBV27
clone_size: few
cdr3_aa: CASSSEGWYGYTF
cdr3_nt: TGTGCCAGCAGTTCGGAGGGGTGGTATGGCTACACCTTC

d_call: NA
j_call: TRBJ1-1
v_call: TRBV27
clone_size: many
cdr3_aa: CASRRTRNTEAFF
cdr3_nt: TGTGCCAGCAGACGGACGAGGAACACTGAAGCTTTCTTT

d_call: NA
j_call: TRBJ2-6
v_call: TRBV2
clone_size: NA
cdr3_aa: CASSGGYSGANVLTF
cdr3_nt: TGTGCCAGCAGTGGGGGTTACTCTGGGGCCAACGTCCTGACTTTC

d_call: TRBD2
j_call: TRBJ2-7
v_call: TRBV6-1
clone_size: many
cdr3_aa: CASKVAGDLSYEQYF
cdr3_nt: TGTGCCAGCAAGGTAGCGGGAGACCTCTCCTACGAGCAGTACTTC